The 25 T cell receptor beta chains given below trace back to one sample, sequenced in a study of cytomegalovirus exposure and HLA in healthy donors. The PCR made use of 60 Vbeta and 13 Jbeta primers. The assay was immunoSEQ multiplex PCR, and TCRdb's table has in-frame clones only and misses some. Its table records 29,000 or so clones. Sequencing used PBMCs. The receptors come from a man aged 25-45 years in good health and CMV-seronegative.

The V call is TRBV6-1, the J call TRBJ2-7; perhaps TRBD1 as D (6 bases). Germline V gene data show CDR1 as MNHNS and CDR2 as SASEGT. The germline V and J ends were trimmed by 6 bases and 3 bases, with 15 bases remaining between them. The CDR3 consists of 14 residues. CDR3 amino acids: CASRRTVGGYEQYF. The CDR3, as DNA: TGTGCCAGCAGGCGGACAGTCGGCGGCTACGAGCAGTACTTC.

The chain employs TRBV4-2 and TRBJ2-2, with a weak D call TRBD2 (5 bases). V was pared by 1 base and J by 2 bases, with 11 bases between. This CDR3 has 16 amino acids. Germline loops: CDR1 LGHNA, CDR2 YNFKEQ. The DNA of the CDR3 is TGTGCCAGCAGCCAAGCGACGGGGATAAACACCGGGGAGCTGTTTTTT. As protein: CASSQATGINTGELFF.

The V and J genes are TRBV6-1 and TRBJ2-5, with D possibly matching TRBD1 (6 bases). The V gene lost 3 bases and the J gene lost 2 bases, with 7 bases spanning the gap. The length of the CDR3 is 13 residues. From germline, CDR1 is MNHNS and CDR2 SASEGT. CDR3 amino acids: CASSERGQETQYF. CDR3 in DNA: TGTGCCAGCAGTGAGAGGGGGCAAGAGACCCAGTACTTC.

The rearrangement uses TRBV9 and TRBJ2-6, with D uncertain. CDR3 length: 18 amino acids. The V gene lost 3 bases and the J gene lost 0 bases, with 16 bases spanning the gap. Germline assignment: CDR1 SGDLS and CDR2 YYNGEE. CDR3 nucleotides: TGTGCCAGCAGCGCCGGGTCCAAATCCTACTCTGGGGCCAACGTCCTGACTTTC. Translating gives CASSAGSKSYSGANVLTF.

The gene calls are TRBV6-5 and TRBJ2-7; maybe TRBD1 (5 bases). The CDR3 loop spans 14 amino acids. Germline V lookup: CDR1 MNHEY, CDR2 SVGAGI. Deletions cut 8 bases from V and 0 bases from J, with 14 bases between. CDR3 nucleotides: TGTGCCAGCCGAGGCAGGGAACCCTCCTACGAGCAGTACTTC. Amino acids: CASRGREPSYEQYF.

V gene TRBV29-1 combines with J gene TRBJ2-2; a possible D gene is TRBD2 (6 bases). The V gene's germline CDR1 is SQVTM and CDR2 ANQGSEA. The V end was cut by 7 bases, the J end by 7 bases, with 13 bases between. The CDR3 length is 12 residues. CDR3 amino acids: CSGGWTNGELFF. The CDR3 DNA is TGCAGCGGTGGATGGACTAACGGGGAGCTGTTTTTT.

The chain links TRBV23-1 to TRBJ1-5; D is possibly TRBD1 (6 bases). TRBV23-1 is an open reading frame, and its role is uncertain. V shed 10 bases and J shed 0 bases, with 16 bases lying between them. CDR3 length: 15 amino acids. The chain's CDR3 is CATPKDRLSNQPQHF. Here the CDR3 DNA reads TGCGCCACCCCCAAAGACAGGCTTAGCAATCAGCCCCAGCATTTT.

The chain couples TRBV6-5 to TRBJ1-1; no clear D. CDR1 is MNHEY and CDR2 is SVGAGI in the germline V gene. Deletions cut 0 bases from V and 5 bases from J, with 7 bases between. The CDR3 length is 13 residues. For the CDR3, the DNA is TGTGCCAGCAGTTACTCCGACACGACTGAAGCTTTCTTT. This encodes CASSYSDTTEAFF.

The chain carries TRBV5-5 and TRBJ1-5, with TRBD1 matching 7 bases. The germline gives CDR1 SGHKS, CDR2 YYEKEE (reference sequence). There are 14 residues in the CDR3. J was trimmed by 5 bases and V by 0 bases; bases with no gene match: 2. CDR3 coding DNA: TGTGCCAGCAGCTTGGGAGGGGGCGATCAGCCCCAGCATTTT. This gives the protein CASSLGGGDQPQHF.

For the CDR3, the DNA is TGCGCCAGCAGTGACTGGGACTCCGCTCGGTTCACAGATACGCAGTATTTT. Protein product: CASSDWDSARFTDTQYF. The V and J genes are TRBV10-2 and TRBJ2-3; the D gene is possibly TRBD2 (6 bases). Looked up from germline, CDR1 is WSHSY and CDR2 is SAAADI. The V end lost 3 bases, the J end lost 2 bases, and 18 bases lay between the germline ends. CDR3 length: 17 amino acids.

The gene calls are TRBV30 and TRBJ1-4; 8 bases fit TRBD1. This CDR3 region has 18 residues. Trimming cost V 4 bases and J 5 bases; bases outside gene matches: 18. Germline CDR1 GTSNPN, CDR2 SVGIG (reference sequence). CDR3 DNA: TGTGCCTGGAAGGTCCAACGGGGCAGGGGGCGAGAAAATGAAAAACTGTTTTTT. Its protein is CAWKVQRGRGRENEKLFF.

The J gene is TRBJ1-2, the V gene TRBV18; 10 bases map to TRBD1. This CDR3 has 18 residues. Germline CDR1 is KGHSH and CDR2 is LQKENI. V lost 3 bases and J lost 1; bases outside the gene matches: 11. CDR3 loop: CASSPSSRDRGGNYGYTF. CDR3 sequence (DNA): TGTGCCAGCTCACCTTCGTCCCGGGACAGGGGAGGTAACTATGGCTACACCTTC.

The V gene is TRBV5-1, the J gene TRBJ2-3; D perhaps matches TRBD1 (7 bases). This CDR3 has 16 residues. Trimming stripped 0 bases from V and 1 base from J, with 12 bases between. CDR1 is SGHRS and CDR2 is YFSETQ in the germline V gene. CDR3 sequence: CASSLEGRGGTDTQYF. The CDR3 DNA follows: TGCGCCAGCAGCTTGGAAGGCAGGGGGGGCACAGATACGCAGTATTTT.

This chain uses TRBV2 with TRBJ1-5; a possible D gene is TRBD1 (6 bases). V gave up 1 base and J gave up 8 bases, with 12 bases separating them. Looked up from germline, CDR1 is SNHLY and CDR2 is FYNNEI. The CDR3 sequence is 14 residues long. The CDR3 loop reads CASSEGQAAEPQHF. CDR3 bases: TGTGCCAGCAGTGAAGGACAGGCCGCGGAGCCCCAGCATTTT.

The chain is built from TRBV11-1 and TRBJ2-1, with 10 bases lining up with TRBD1. Losses at the gene ends were 5 bases for V and 8 bases for J; bases not matched to a gene: 6. The germline CDR1 and CDR2 sequences are SGHAT and FQDESV (reference sequence). The CDR3 consists of 14 residues. In nucleotides, the CDR3 is TGTGCCAGCAGCCCCGGGGGGACAGGGGATGAGCAGTTCTTC. It specifies CASSPGGTGDEQFF. The variable domain in full, with the rest retrieved from reference TRBV11-1 and TRBJ2-1, is EAEVAQSPRYKITEKSQAVAFWCDPISGHATLYWYRQILGQGPELLVQFQDESVVDDSQLPKDRFSAERLKGVDSTLKIQPAELGDSAMYLCASSPGGTGDEQFFGPGTRLTVL.

The chain has TRBV14 and TRBJ2-7, with 9 positions matching TRBD1. Trimming took 4 bases from V and 1 from J; bases not matched to a gene: 5. Germline V gene data show CDR1 as SGHDN and CDR2 as FVKESK. The CDR3 sequence is 15 residues long. In DNA form, the CDR3 reads TGTGCCAGCAGCCTACAGGGGGCCGGATCCTACGAGCAGTACTTC. This sequence encodes CASSLQGAGSYEQYF.

The genes are TRBV20-1 and TRBJ2-7; D perhaps matches TRBD2 (6 bases). The V end was cut by 5 bases, the J end by 7 bases, with 12 bases between. Germline CDR1 DFQATT, CDR2 SNEGSKA (reference sequence). This CDR3 is 11 amino acids long. CDR3 loop: CSALTRYEQYF. DNA for the CDR3: TGCAGTGCTTTGACTAGATATGAGCAGTACTTC.

V and J are TRBV5-5 and TRBJ2-7; possibly TRBD1 for D (5 bases). V lost 0 bases and J lost 8, with 9 bases in between. This CDR3 spans 12 amino acids. Germline values: CDR1 SGHKS, CDR2 YYEKEE (reference sequence). This CDR3 reads CASSLGRDKQYF. The CDR3 DNA reads as TGTGCCAGCAGCTTGGGCAGGGATAAGCAGTACTTC.

The V gene is TRBV6-5, the J gene TRBJ1-4, with 7 bases that match TRBD1. CDR3 size: 14 residues. The germline CDR1 and CDR2 sequences are MNHEY and SVGAGI. With 8 bases clipped from V and 5 bases from J, the junction kept 8 bases outside the gene matches. CDR3 in amino acids: CASGKGQRNEKLFF. For the CDR3, the DNA is TGTGCCAGCGGCAAGGGACAGAGGAATGAAAAACTGTTTTTT.

The chain employs TRBV28 and TRBJ1-6, with D maybe TRBD1 (6 bases). CDR1 is MDHEN, CDR2 SYDVKM, per germline. Trimming cost V 6 bases and J 12 bases, with 21 bases left between them. This CDR3 is built from 15 residues. CDR3 nucleotide sequence: TGTGCCAGCAGCCCATTCCTACAGGGCTCGGGACCCCTCCACTTT. Protein sequence: CASSPFLQGSGPLHF.

The chain links TRBV5-1 to TRBJ1-1, with 7 bases identical to TRBD1. Germline values: CDR1 SGHRS, CDR2 YFSETQ. The CDR3 totals 15 residues. V lost 1 base, J lost 1 base, and 4 bases stayed unmatched. CDR3: CASSLLTGQNTEAFF. CDR3 in DNA: TGCGCCAGCAGCTTGCTGACAGGGCAGAACACTGAAGCTTTCTTT.

This rearrangement joins TRBV6-1 to TRBJ1-2; perhaps TRBD1 as D (5 bases). The length of the CDR3 is 15 residues. V lost 5 bases to trimming and J lost 1 base, with 14 bases between them. The germline V gene encodes CDR1 MNHNS and CDR2 SASEGT. The CDR3 DNA reads as TGTGCCAGCAGTAGCGGGGACGCGCATAACTATGGCTACACCTTC. This gives the protein CASSSGDAHNYGYTF.

V and J are TRBV12-2 and TRBJ1-1. TRBV12-2 is an annotated pseudogene. The CDR3 length is 19 residues. The CDR3 nucleotides read TGTGCAAGTCGCTTAGAAGGGGAGGGCAGGGTAGGAGGTAACACTGAAGCTTTCTTT. Its protein is CASRLEGEGRVGGNTEAFF.

The chain combines TRBV27 with TRBJ1-5, with 10 bases matching TRBD1. The CDR3 is 15 amino acids. CDR1 is MNHEY, CDR2 SMNVEV, per germline (reference sequence). The ends lost 6 bases at V and 3 bases at J; junction bases unmatched: 5. CDR3 nucleotides: TGTGCCAGCAGATCGACAGGGGGCCCCAATCAGCCCCAGCATTTT. It is translated as CASRSTGGPNQPQHF.

This chain uses TRBV6-5 with TRBJ1-1; a possible D gene is TRBD1 (6 bases). Germline lookup yields CDR1 MNHEY and CDR2 SVGAGI. V shed 6 bases and J shed 3 bases, with 17 bases lying between them. The CDR3 totals 15 residues. The CDR3 coding sequence is TGTGCCAGCAGGCACCTGAGCGGGGGGCACACTGAAGCTTTCTTT. This gives the protein CASRHLSGGHTEAFF.